Presented here are 25 T cell receptor beta chains from one specimen sequenced in a study of shared clonotypes between healthy human individuals. Profiled with immunoSEQ multiplex PCR; TCRdb holds only in-frame clones, not every one. The sample lists about 980,000 clones, about three quarters occurring once. Sequenced: memory CD4+ T cells sorted from blood. Subset: CD45RA-negative fraction. These receptors originate from a man younger than 30 in good health.

V usage is TRBV21-1 and J usage is TRBJ2-2; whether TRBD2, the table's D call, matches the DNA was not checked. TRBV21-1 is noted as a pseudogene. The CDR3 runs 17 residues. The CDR3: CASSRPRGSGSHGELFF. CDR3 in DNA: TGTGCCAGCAGCAGGCCTAGGGGTAGCGGGAGTCACGGGGAGCTGTTTTTT.

This clone was seen only a few times. The rearrangement links TRBV19 to TRBJ1-2; D is possibly TRBD1 (5 bases). V lost 6 bases and J lost 2, with 13 bases in between. The CDR3 loop spans 14 amino acids. The germline CDR1 and CDR2 sequences are LNHDA and SQIVND (reference sequence). The CDR3 sequence: CASRSEPGNYGYTF. CDR3 sequence (DNA): TGTGCCAGTAGGTCGGAACCAGGGAACTATGGCTACACCTTC.

A few counts support this clone. The V gene is TRBV4-1, the J gene TRBJ2-1; 10 bases are a match to TRBD1. Germline V gene lookup returns CDR1 MGHRA and CDR2 YSYEKL. This CDR3 is 16 amino acids long. V gave up 3 bases and J gave up 3 bases; unmatched junction bases: 5. The CDR3 sequence: CASSQGQGKSYNEQFF. The CDR3 DNA reads as TGCGCCAGCAGCCAGGGACAGGGGAAAAGCTACAATGAGCAGTTCTTC.

The table lists this clone with a few counts. The sample has other DNA sequences that encode this CDR3 too. The chain joins TRBV10-3 to TRBJ2-2; D uncertain. The V end was cut by 5 bases, the J end by 1 base, with 8 bases between. The CDR3 spans 14 residues. CDR1 and CDR2 from the germline V gene are ENHRY and SYGVKD. CDR3 DNA sequence: TGTGCCATCAGTTTAGCAGGGAACACCGGGGAGCTGTTTTTT. Translation gives CAISLAGNTGELFF.

A single count supports this clone. Other DNA sequences in the sample encode the same CDR3. The V and J genes are TRBV7-3 and TRBJ2-5; the match to TRBD2 covers 8 bases. J gave up 5 bases and V 4 bases, and 9 bases lay outside the gene matches. Per the germline V gene, CDR1 is SGHTA and CDR2 is FQGTGA. This CDR3 has 15 amino acids. The CDR3 DNA follows: TGTGCCAGCAGCTCCTCGGGGGGGCCGTCCGAGACCCAGTACTTC. This codes for CASSSSGGPSETQYF. Full variable domain (remainder filled in from reference TRBV7-3 and TRBJ2-5): GAGVSQTPSNKVTEKGKYVELRCDPISGHTALYWYRQSLGQGPEFLIYFQGTGAADDSGLPNDRFFAVRPEGSVSTLKIQRTERGDSAVYLCASSSSGGPSETQYFGPGTRLLVL.

The CDR3 DNA sequence: TGTGCCAGTAGTATTAAGGGACAGGTTAACTATGGCTACACCTTC. It yields the protein CASSIKGQVNYGYTF. This sequence joins TRBV19 and TRBJ1-2; 8 bases match TRBD1. The CDR3 loop spans 15 amino acids. Germline loops: CDR1 LNHDA, CDR2 SQIVND (reference sequence). Trimming at V came to 3 bases and at J to 1 base, leaving 4 bases not matched to a gene.

This chain uses TRBV5-1 with TRBJ2-7, with 12 bases aligning to TRBD2. CDR3 length: 17 residues. From germline, CDR1 is SGHRS and CDR2 YFSETQ. V gave up 1 base and J gave up 7 bases; unmatched junction bases: 12. This chain's CDR3 is CASSLLPSGGAGREQYF. The DNA for the CDR3 is TGCGCCAGCAGCTTGTTGCCTAGCGGGGGGGCAGGCAGGGAGCAGTACTTC.

This chain uses TRBV29-1 with TRBJ1-2; no firm D call. From germline, CDR1 is SQVTM and CDR2 ANQGSEA. The CDR3 is made up of 14 amino acids. V lost 2 bases to trimming and J lost 4 bases, with 14 bases between them. Written as DNA, the CDR3 is TGCAGCGTTGAAAACACGGCTTGGGGCTATGGCTACACCTTC. Its protein is CSVENTAWGYGYTF.

A remark on this clone: A much larger clone differs by one base, so this may be a read error. Other DNA sequences in the sample encode the same CDR3. V gene TRBV2 combines with J gene TRBJ1-5; TRBD1 is a possible D gene (5 bases). The germline gives CDR1 SNHLY, CDR2 FYNNEI. V lost 3 bases and J 6 bases, leaving 9 bases between the germline ends. The CDR3 has 13 residues. The DNA of the CDR3 is TGTGCCAGCAGTGAGGAAGGGGCTCAGCCCCAGCATTTT. It specifies CASSEEGAQPQHF.

This chain uses TRBV18 with TRBJ2-7; D is unclear. V lost 2 bases and J 7 bases, leaving 12 bases between the germline ends. Germline V gene lookup returns CDR1 KGHSH and CDR2 LQKENI. The CDR3 has 13 residues. This CDR3 reads CASSPSRVSEQYF. In DNA form, the CDR3 reads TGTGCCAGCTCACCAAGTAGGGTATCGGAGCAGTACTTC.

This clone was seen only a few times. The sample holds other DNA sequences that translate to the same CDR3. The chain joins TRBV30 to TRBJ1-1, with D possibly matching TRBD1 (6 bases). The V gene's germline CDR1 is GTSNPN and CDR2 SVGIG (reference sequence). V dropped 4 bases and J dropped 1 base, with 7 bases sitting between them. CDR3 length: 12 residues. CDR3 DNA sequence: TGTGCCTGGAAGACAGGGAACACTGAAGCTTTCTTT. It encodes CAWKTGNTEAFF.

V is TRBV7-9 and J is TRBJ1-1; a possible D gene is TRBD1 (6 bases). The V and J ends lost 3 bases and 5 bases respectively, with 13 bases between them. Looked up from germline, CDR1 is SEHNR and CDR2 is FQNEAQ (reference sequence). The CDR3 totals 14 residues. The chain's CDR3 is CASSLQGQGTEAFF. The CDR3 bases are TGTGCCAGCAGCTTGCAGGGGCAGGGTACTGAAGCTTTCTTT. The full variable domain, its missing parts supplied by reference TRBV7-9 and TRBJ1-1, is DTGVSQNPRHKITKRGQNVTFRCDPISEHNRLYWYRQTLGQGPEFLTYFQNEAQLEKSRLLSDRFSAERPKGSFSTLEIQRTEQGDSAMYLCASSLQGQGTEAFFGQGTRLTVV.

The V call is TRBV7-2, the J call TRBJ1-4; 8 bases agree with TRBD1. Per the germline V gene, CDR1 is SGHTA and CDR2 is FQGNSA. V lost 5 bases and J lost 4; bases outside the gene matches: 3. The CDR3 is made up of 14 amino acids. This CDR3 reads CASSRGQVNEKLFF. The CDR3 DNA reads as TGTGCCAGCAGCCGGGGACAGGTTAATGAAAAACTGTTTTTT.

The chain couples TRBV14 to TRBJ1-6, with TRBD1 matching over 11 bases. Trimming cost V 1 base and J 9 bases; bases outside gene matches: 5. CDR1 SGHDN and CDR2 FVKESK come from the germline V gene. This CDR3 has 16 residues. CDR3 in amino acids: CASSQGPGTGGSPLHF. CDR3 DNA: TGTGCCAGCAGCCAAGGGCCCGGGACAGGGGGTTCACCCCTCCACTTT. Complete variable domain (other parts from reference TRBV14 and TRBJ1-6): EAGVTQFPSHSVIEKGQTVTLRCDPISGHDNLYWYRRVMGKEIKFLLHFVKESKQDESGMPNNRFLAERTGGTYSTLKVQPAELEDSGVYFCASSQGPGTGGSPLHFGNGTRLTVT.

This clone was found a few times. The chain combines TRBV9 with TRBJ1-1; D is possibly TRBD1 (6 bases). The ends were cut back, 3 bases at V and 1 base at J, with 13 bases in the middle. This CDR3 has 15 amino acids. The germline CDR1 and CDR2 sequences are SGDLS and YYNGEE. The CDR3 loop reads CASSAEGGRNTEAFF. CDR3 coding DNA: TGTGCCAGCAGCGCTGAGGGGGGACGGAACACTGAAGCTTTCTTT.

The chain joins TRBV6-1 to TRBJ1-5; D uncertain. The CDR3 is 13 amino acids. Trimming took 6 bases from V and 9 from J, leaving 15 bases between them. The germline CDR1 and CDR2 sequences are MNHNS and SASEGT. The CDR3 loop is CASSTDGPRPQHF. The CDR3 nucleotides read TGTGCCAGCAGCACAGACGGACCGAGGCCCCAGCATTTT.

This clone has only one observation. This chain connects TRBV2 to TRBJ1-5; weak D call: TRBD1 (6 bases). The CDR3 has 13 residues. Germline values: CDR1 SNHLY, CDR2 FYNNEI. Trimming took off 2 bases at V and 4 bases at J, with 6 bases between the two ends. CDR3 DNA: TGTGCCAGCAGTGAACAGGGGAATCAGCCCCAGCATTTT. Amino acid sequence: CASSEQGNQPQHF.

This clone was picked up one time. V gene TRBV27 combines with J gene TRBJ2-1; D is possibly TRBD1 (5 bases). Trimming took off 0 bases at V and 10 bases at J, with 16 bases between the two ends. Germline CDR1 is MNHEY and CDR2 is SMNVEV (reference sequence). The CDR3 is 15 amino acids. CDR3 protein: CASSLSNQGAREQFF. The CDR3 coding sequence is TGTGCCAGCAGTTTATCGAATCAAGGGGCAAGGGAGCAGTTCTTC.

J is TRBJ1-1 and V is TRBV19; TRBD1 is a possible D gene (6 bases). The CDR3 extends over 14 amino acids. Between the trimmed V and J ends, which lost 6 bases and 0 bases, there was a span of 11 bases. Germline V gene lookup returns CDR1 LNHDA and CDR2 SQIVND (reference sequence). The CDR3 nucleotides read TGTGCCAGTAGACCGGGACATATGAACACTGAAGCTTTCTTT. Translating gives CASRPGHMNTEAFF.

J is TRBJ2-4 and V is TRBV5-1, with TRBD1 matching 7 bases. Germline CDR1 is SGHRS and CDR2 is YFSETQ. V lost 5 bases and J lost 6; bases outside the gene matches: 11. The CDR3 has 15 amino acids. The CDR3 DNA follows: TGCGCCAGCAGGAAGGGGGCCGTAAACGGAAACATTCAGTACTTC. This sequence encodes CASRKGAVNGNIQYF. Combining the CDR3 with reference TRBV5-1 and TRBJ2-4 gives the whole variable domain KAGVTQTPRYLIKTRGQQVTLSCSPISGHRSVSWYQQTPGQGLQFLFEYFSETQRNKGNFPGRFSGRQFSNSRSEMNVSTLELGDSALYLCASRKGAVNGNIQYFGAGTRLSVL.

The rearrangement uses TRBV30 and TRBJ2-1, with D possibly called TRBD1 or TRBD2 (6 bases each). Trimming stripped 3 bases from V and 4 bases from J, with 16 bases between. This CDR3 is built from 15 residues. Germline values: CDR1 GTSNPN, CDR2 SVGIG (reference sequence). The CDR3, as DNA: TGTGCCTGGAGGCCCTCGGGGGCTTCGTACAATGAGCAGTTCTTC. Translated: CAWRPSGASYNEQFF.

V is TRBV18 and J is TRBJ1-4; 10 positions agree with TRBD1. This CDR3 spans 16 amino acids. The germline V gene encodes CDR1 KGHSH and CDR2 LQKENI. V trimming: 3 bases; J trimming: 8 bases; junction bases outside the gene matches: 9. DNA for the CDR3: TGTGCCAGCTCACCGGGGACAGGGGAATTAGGCGAAAAACTGTTTTTT. This translates into CASSPGTGELGEKLFF.

This clone was seen only a few times. This rearrangement joins TRBV30 to TRBJ1-1, with D possibly TRBD1 on 5 matching bases. Germline V gene lookup returns CDR1 GTSNPN and CDR2 SVGIG (reference sequence). The CDR3 extends over 11 amino acids. The germline V and J ends were trimmed by 3 bases and 8 bases, with 10 bases remaining between them. The chain's CDR3 is CAWRERDEAFF. The CDR3 DNA is TGTGCCTGGAGGGAGAGGGACGAAGCTTTCTTT.

This clone was detected only a few times. The CDR3 bases are TGTGCCAGCAGTGAACAACCCGGGACCTCAAGCAATGGCTACACCTTC. It yields the protein CASSEQPGTSSNGYTF. J is TRBJ1-2 and V is TRBV6-4; the D gene is possibly TRBD1 (5 bases). Per germline, CDR1 MRHNA and CDR2 SNTAGT. The CDR3 contains 16 residues. V was clipped by 3 bases and J by 6 bases, with 20 bases between them.

This chain joins TRBV5-1 and TRBJ2-1, with TRBD2 matching over 8 bases. J was trimmed by 8 bases and V by 4 bases; bases with no gene match: 14. This CDR3 has 16 amino acids. Germline CDR1 SGHRS, CDR2 YFSETQ. CDR3 in amino acids: CASSPRGTSGLDEQFF. The CDR3, as DNA: TGCGCCAGCAGCCCCCGAGGCACTAGCGGTTTAGATGAGCAGTTCTTC.